The 29 T cell receptor beta chains given below trace back to one sample, sequenced in a study of control samples from healthy donors and cancer patients. Measured with immunoSEQ multiplex PCR; TCRdb has only the in-frame clones, and not every one. The sample shows roughly 200,000 clones, 85% to 95% of them seen only once. The specimen sequenced was blood. The receptor set was obtained from a man between 18 and 29 years old in good health.

V is TRBV6-5 and J is TRBJ1-3; D not certain. Germline loops: CDR1 MNHEY, CDR2 SVGAGI. Trimming removed 4 bases from V and 0 bases from J, with 10 bases in between. The CDR3 runs 15 residues. The CDR3 region is CASSSGRISGNTIYF. The CDR3, as DNA: TGTGCCAGCAGTTCCGGACGGATCTCTGGAAACACCATATATTTT.

The chain carries TRBV7-3 and TRBJ1-5; no firm D call. This CDR3 is 15 amino acids long. The ends were cut back, 4 bases at V and 0 bases at J, with 10 bases in the middle. Germline V gene sequence: CDR1 SGHTA, CDR2 FQGTGA. The CDR3 DNA follows: TGTGCCAGCAGCTCGGAGCGCCCTAGCAATCAGCCCCAGCATTTT. Translation: CASSSERPSNQPQHF.

J is TRBJ1-6 and V is TRBV7-8; a weak D match, TRBD1 (6 bases). The V gene's germline CDR1 is SGHVS and CDR2 FQNEAQ. The CDR3 consists of 14 residues. Deletions cut 6 bases from V and 5 bases from J, with 11 bases between. The CDR3 sequence is CASSLQGNNSPLHF. CDR3 DNA sequence: TGTGCCAGCAGTCTGCAGGGGAATAATTCACCCCTCCACTTT.

V is TRBV6-5 and J is TRBJ1-6; a possible D gene is TRBD1 (5 bases). Germline V gene sequence: CDR1 MNHEY, CDR2 SVGAGI. The CDR3 is 15 amino acids. V lost 7 bases and J lost 5, with 15 bases in between. The CDR3, as DNA: TGTGCCAGCATCCCAGGGCAGGCAGATAATTCACCCCTCCACTTT. Translated, it gives CASIPGQADNSPLHF.

The chain has TRBV30 and TRBJ1-2; 7 bases fit TRBD1. V shed 5 bases, J shed 3 bases, and the junction held 3 bases outside the gene matches. There are 12 residues in the CDR3. CDR1 and CDR2 from the germline V gene are GTSNPN and SVGIG (reference sequence). Here the CDR3 reads CAWGQDHYGYTF. CDR3 DNA: TGTGCCTGGGGACAGGACCACTATGGCTACACCTTC.

The J gene is TRBJ2-1, the V gene TRBV4-1; 11 positions match TRBD2. The CDR3 is made up of 19 amino acids. V dropped 2 bases and J dropped 0; count of bases not matched to a gene: 9. CDR1 is MGHRA, CDR2 YSYEKL, per germline. This CDR3 reads CASSQRLGLAALSYNEQFF. In DNA form, the CDR3 reads TGCGCCAGCAGCCAACGGTTGGGACTAGCGGCCCTCTCCTACAATGAGCAGTTCTTC.

The J gene is TRBJ2-1, the V gene TRBV6-5, with TRBD1 matching 10 bases. V was clipped by 4 bases and J by 7 bases; unmatched bases: 4. This CDR3 comprises 14 residues. Germline V gene data show CDR1 as MNHEY and CDR2 as SVGAGI. As DNA, the CDR3 is TGTGCCAGCAGTTCGACAGGGGGCAGAAATGAGCAGTTCTTC. Its translation is CASSSTGGRNEQFF.

V usage is TRBV12-5 and J usage is TRBJ2-1, with 11 bases matching TRBD2. V dropped 2 bases and J dropped 4; count of bases not matched to a gene: 10. The CDR3 consists of 18 residues. CDR1 and CDR2 (germline): LGHNT, FRNRAP. The chain's CDR3 is CASGLTSGGLLLYNEQFF. The CDR3 nucleotides are TGTGCTAGTGGTTTGACTAGCGGGGGCCTATTACTTTACAATGAGCAGTTCTTC. The full variable domain, rest sourced from reference TRBV12-5 and TRBJ2-1, is DARVTQTPRHKVTEMGQEVTMRCQPILGHNTVFWYRQTMMQGLELLAYFRNRAPLDDSGMPKDRFSAEMPDATLATLKIQPSEPRDSAVYFCASGLTSGGLLLYNEQFFGPGTRLTVL.

The genes are TRBV9 and TRBJ1-1; no clear D. The V end lost 4 bases, the J end lost 4 bases, and 17 bases lay between the germline ends. Per germline, CDR1 SGDLS and CDR2 YYNGEE. The CDR3 is 15 amino acids. The CDR3 sequence: CASSPGIQAGTEAFF. The CDR3 DNA is TGTGCCAGCAGCCCTGGGATTCAAGCGGGCACTGAAGCTTTCTTT.

This clone was counted only a few times. The chain couples TRBV5-1 to TRBJ2-5; TRBD2 might be the D (5 bases). V lost 7 bases and J 7 bases, leaving 14 bases between the germline ends. The CDR3 has 12 amino acids. Per the germline V gene, CDR1 is SGHRS and CDR2 is YFSETQ. CDR3 DNA sequence: TGCGCCAGCCAATCGGGGTACGGGACCCAGTACTTC. It encodes CASQSGYGTQYF.

This clone was counted once. The V call is TRBV7-3, the J call TRBJ2-5, with 9 nucleotides matching TRBD1. The CDR3 loop spans 15 amino acids. Germline lookup yields CDR1 SGHTA and CDR2 FQGTGA. V dropped 3 bases and J dropped 4; count of bases not matched to a gene: 6. In nucleotides, the CDR3 is TGTGCCAGCAGCTTCGACAGGGGGGAAGGAGAGACCCAGTACTTC. It is translated as CASSFDRGEGETQYF.

CDR3 protein: CASTPSNGPHTQYF. The CDR3, as DNA: TGTGCCAGTACCCCCTCAAATGGCCCCCATACGCAGTATTTT. This rearrangement joins TRBV19 to TRBJ2-3; the D is unclear. V lost 7 bases and J 7 bases, leaving 18 bases between the germline ends. Looked up from germline, CDR1 is LNHDA and CDR2 is SQIVND (reference sequence). This CDR3 is 14 amino acids long.

The J gene is TRBJ2-1, the V gene TRBV3-1 (or the pseudogene TRBV3-2); 7 bases map to TRBD2. The CDR3 is made up of 12 amino acids. V lost 6 bases to trimming and J lost 7 bases; unmatched junction nucleotides: 3. Germline loops: CDR1 LGHDT, CDR2 YNNKEL (reference sequence). The CDR3 DNA follows: TGTGCCAGCAGTCCTAGCGGTAATGAGCAGTTCTTC. Amino acid sequence: CASSPSGNEQFF.

This rearrangement joins TRBV4-1 to TRBJ1-6; a possible D gene is TRBD1 (5 bases). Trimming cost V 0 bases and J 7 bases, with 10 bases left between them. The germline V gene has CDR1 MGHRA and CDR2 YSYEKL. This CDR3 is built from 15 residues. Here the CDR3 reads CASSQEWGKNSPLHF. The CDR3 DNA is TGCGCCAGCAGCCAAGAGTGGGGGAAAAATTCACCCCTCCACTTT.

V is TRBV7-8 and J is TRBJ1-4; D possibly corresponds to TRBD1 (6 bases). The germline V gene encodes CDR1 SGHVS and CDR2 FQNEAQ. The V end was cut by 6 bases, the J end by 4 bases, with 9 bases between. The CDR3 has 13 residues. CDR3: CASRRQVNEKLFF. The CDR3 DNA reads as TGTGCCAGCAGAAGACAGGTTAATGAAAAACTGTTTTTT. The full variable domain, completed using reference TRBV7-8 and TRBJ1-4, is GAGVSQSPRYKVAKRGQDVALRCDPISGHVSLFWYQQALGQGPEFLTYFQNEAQLDKSGLPSDRFFAERPEGSVSTLKIQRTQQEDSAVYLCASRRQVNEKLFFGSGTQLSVL.

The V and J genes are TRBV9 and TRBJ1-1; 10 positions match TRBD1. The V gene's germline CDR1 is SGDLS and CDR2 YYNGEE. The V gene end was trimmed by 3 bases and the J gene end by 2 bases; junction bases not matched to a gene: 10. The CDR3 loop spans 17 amino acids. The CDR3 sequence: CASSDRGGQGSNTEAFF. DNA of the CDR3: TGTGCCAGCAGCGACCGAGGGGGACAGGGGTCCAACACTGAAGCTTTCTTT.

The chain couples TRBV5-1 to TRBJ2-3; D call uncertain. Germline CDR1 is SGHRS and CDR2 is YFSETQ. The length of the CDR3 is 13 residues. V shed 4 bases and J shed 6 bases, with 12 bases lying between them. The CDR3 DNA reads as TGCGCCAGCAGCATACCCGACCGGGATACGCAGTATTTT. Protein product: CASSIPDRDTQYF.

The J gene is TRBJ1-3, the V gene TRBV7-8; no definite D call. The CDR3 covers 16 residues. V was trimmed by 3 bases and J by 0 bases, leaving 12 bases between them. Germline V gene data show CDR1 as SGHVS and CDR2 as FQNEAQ. The CDR3 DNA reads TGTGCCAGCAGCTTCTCTGAGCAGCACTCTGGAAACACCATATATTTT. This codes for CASSFSEQHSGNTIYF.

The V and J genes are TRBV10-3 and TRBJ1-1; 8 positions match TRBD1. CDR1 ENHRY and CDR2 SYGVKD come from the germline V gene. This CDR3 is built from 15 residues. Trimming took 10 bases from V and 0 from J; bases not matched to a gene: 10. The CDR3 region is CATDRGQGLNTEAFF. CDR3 nucleotides: TGTGCCACCGATAGAGGACAGGGATTGAACACTGAAGCTTTCTTT.

This rearrangement joins TRBV5-5 to TRBJ2-1; D remains ambiguous. The V gene's germline CDR1 is SGHKS and CDR2 YYEKEE (reference sequence). The CDR3 runs to 14 residues. V lost 1 base, J lost 8 bases, and 13 bases lay in between. The CDR3 loop is CASSLSPVSDEQFF. The CDR3 bases are TGTGCCAGCAGCTTGTCGCCAGTTAGTGATGAGCAGTTCTTC.

The V call is TRBV19, the J call TRBJ1-2; the match to TRBD1 covers 7 bases. Germline V gene lookup returns CDR1 LNHDA and CDR2 SQIVND (reference sequence). Losses at the gene ends were 5 bases for V and 5 bases for J; bases not matched to a gene: 11. The CDR3 has 15 amino acids. CDR3 amino acids: CASSETTGVPYGYTF. The CDR3 bases are TGTGCCAGTAGTGAAACCACAGGGGTACCGTATGGCTACACCTTC.

CDR3 nucleotides: TGCGCCAGCAGCTTGTCAGCGGGGGGGCCAGATACGCAGTATTTT. Residues: CASSLSAGGPDTQYF. This chain uses TRBV5-1 with TRBJ2-3; the match to TRBD2 covers 10 bases. The V and J ends lost 1 base and 4 bases, in that order; junction bases with no gene match: 3. Per germline, CDR1 SGHRS and CDR2 YFSETQ. This CDR3 spans 15 amino acids.

Written as DNA, the CDR3 is TGTGCCAGCAGCCACGGGGTGGGGTTAGCCTACTATAATTCACCCCTCCACTTT. As protein: CASSHGVGLAYYNSPLHF. V gene TRBV14 combines with J gene TRBJ1-6; the D is unclear. This CDR3 has 18 amino acids. Germline CDR1 SGHDN, CDR2 FVKESK. With 3 bases removed from V and 3 bases from J, the gap between germline ends came to 18 bases.

V and J are TRBV7-8 and TRBJ2-7; a possible D gene is TRBD1 (6 bases). The germline V gene has CDR1 SGHVS and CDR2 FQNEAQ. CDR3 length: 15 amino acids. Trimming shortened V by 2 bases and J by 1 base, and 12 bases separated the two germline ends. Written as DNA, the CDR3 is TGTGCCAGCAGCTTATACAACAGGGCGTCCTACGAGCAGTACTTC. It translates to CASSLYNRASYEQYF.

V is TRBV15 and J is TRBJ2-2; D is possibly TRBD2 (6 bases). The CDR3 is 15 residues long. Trimming shortened V by 5 bases and J by 2 bases, and 12 bases separated the two germline ends. The V gene's germline CDR1 is LNHNV and CDR2 YYDKDF (reference sequence). CDR3 nucleotide sequence: TGTGCCACCAGCGAAGGGGACTTAAACACCGGGGAGCTGTTTTTT. Its translation: CATSEGDLNTGELFF.

A single count supports this clone. J is TRBJ1-5 and V is TRBV4-1; D call uncertain. Germline V gene lookup returns CDR1 MGHRA and CDR2 YSYEKL. The CDR3 is 14 residues long. Trimming pared 1 base from V and 5 bases from J, leaving 9 bases between. The CDR3 DNA reads as TGCGCCAGCAGCCAAGTCGACGGAGATCAGCCCCAGCATTTT. It encodes CASSQVDGDQPQHF.

The V and J genes are TRBV9 and TRBJ1-2; possibly TRBD1 for D (6 bases). Germline CDR1 SGDLS, CDR2 YYNGEE. Trimming shortened V by 1 base and J by 4 bases, and 8 bases separated the two germline ends. The CDR3 runs 13 residues. The CDR3 DNA follows: TGTGCCAGCAGCGTAAGAGGGGGCTATGGCTACACCTTC. Protein product: CASSVRGGYGYTF.

The chain links TRBV18 to TRBJ1-1, with D possibly TRBD1 on 5 matching bases. The CDR3 covers 13 residues. Germline V gene data show CDR1 as KGHSH and CDR2 as LQKENI. The V gene lost 8 bases and the J gene lost 4 bases, with 14 bases spanning the gap. This CDR3 is CASGSVGRTEAFF. The CDR3 coding sequence is TGTGCCAGCGGTTCAGTGGGGCGCACTGAAGCTTTCTTT. Together with reference TRBV18 and TRBJ1-1, the CDR3 gives the full variable domain: NAGVMQNPRHLVRRRGQEARLRCSPMKGHSHVYWYRQLPEEGLKFMVYLQKENIIDESGMPKERFSAEFPKEGPSILRIQQVVRGDSAAYFCASGSVGRTEAFFGQGTRLTVV.

V and J are TRBV5-4 and TRBJ1-4, with D maybe TRBD1 (5 bases). The CDR3 has 14 residues. Germline loops: CDR1 SGHNT, CDR2 YYREEE (reference sequence). V was shortened by 1 base and J by 8 bases, with 12 bases between the two germline ends. The CDR3 DNA reads as TGTGCCAGCAGCTTGCCAGGGATAGGGGAAAAACTGTTTTTT. Residues: CASSLPGIGEKLFF.